A few counts support the clone carrying this TCR beta chain. The sample is drawn from a study of T cells of healthy individuals. TCRdb redid the calling of the 5' RACE reads with MiXCR, one entry per CDR3 protein. The data contain 85,000 to 100,000 distinct CDR3 sequences, 17% of them singletons. V trimming: 6 bases; J trimming: 5 bases; junction bases outside the gene matches: 5. Germline lookup yields CDR1 MDHEN and CDR2 SYDVKM. CDR3 length: 14 residues. V gene TRBV28 combines with J gene TRBJ2-7, with 12 bases that match TRBD1. The receptor comes from a human donor in good health. CDR3 amino acids: CASSVGDRGHEQYF. The CDR3 DNA reads TGTGCCAGCAGCGTTGGGGACAGGGGGCACGAGCAGTACTTC.